Detailed here is one T cell receptor (beta chain). This record belongs to a study of blood T cell repertoires in COVID-19. The CDR3 consists of 13 residues. V shed 2 bases and J 7 bases; nucleotides not matched to a gene: 4. CDR1 and CDR2 from the germline V gene are MNHEY and SVGEGT. Repertoires were generated with immunoSEQ multiplex PCR, while TCRdb's copy carries only in-frame clones and drops some. This sample carries around 270,000 clones, about nine tenths of them seen once, and the ten largest clones take roughly 9.8%. The J gene is TRBJ1-1, the V gene TRBV6-2 or TRBV6-3, with 7 bases fitting TRBD1. Input material: peripheral blood. The receptor was isolated from a man in his forties or fifties who had recovered from COVID-19. The CDR3 region is CASSYLRDSEAFF. The CDR3 DNA reads TGTGCCAGCAGTTACCTCCGGGACAGTGAAGCTTTCTTT.